This TCR beta chain was retrieved from a study of cytomegalovirus exposure and HLA in healthy donors. Vbeta (60) and Jbeta (13) primers were used in the PCR. Produced via immunoSEQ multiplex PCR; TCRdb's table is partial and in-frame only. The sample consists of about 160,000 clones, more than 70% of them appearing once. Losses at the gene ends were 2 bases for V and 6 bases for J; bases not matched to a gene: 6. Germline V gene data show CDR1 as MNHEY and CDR2 as SMNVEV (reference sequence). This CDR3 is 15 amino acids long. This clone was detected only once. This chain joins TRBV27 and TRBJ2-3, with 9 nucleotides matching TRBD1. The receptor's source is a male donor in good health and CMV-seropositive. The source material was PBMCs. This chain's CDR3 is CASSLEDRGHDTQYF. In DNA, the CDR3 is TGTGCCAGCAGTTTAGAGGACAGGGGCCACGATACGCAGTATTTT.